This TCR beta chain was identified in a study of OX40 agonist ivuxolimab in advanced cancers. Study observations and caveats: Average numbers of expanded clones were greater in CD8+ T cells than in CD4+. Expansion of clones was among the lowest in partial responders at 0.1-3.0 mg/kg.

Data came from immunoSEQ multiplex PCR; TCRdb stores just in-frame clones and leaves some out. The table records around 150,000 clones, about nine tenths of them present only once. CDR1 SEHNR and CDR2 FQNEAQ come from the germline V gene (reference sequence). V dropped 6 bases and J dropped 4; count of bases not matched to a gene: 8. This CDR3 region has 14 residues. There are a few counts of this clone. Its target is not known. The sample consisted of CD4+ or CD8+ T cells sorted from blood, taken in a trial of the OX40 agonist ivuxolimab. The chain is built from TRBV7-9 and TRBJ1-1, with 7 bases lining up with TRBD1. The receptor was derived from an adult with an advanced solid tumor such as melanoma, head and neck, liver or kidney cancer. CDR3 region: CASRQKGAGTEAFF. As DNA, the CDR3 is TGTGCCAGCAGACAAAAGGGGGCTGGCACTGAAGCTTTCTTT.